The 15 T cell receptor beta chains below all came from one sample that was sequenced in a study of prognosis after radiotherapy for stage I lung cancer. Genomic DNA was the source, and TCR beta CDR3 was amplified from it by two-round multiplex PCR. First-round PCR amplification was performed with primers specific to each TRBV and TRBJ gene. TCRdb redid the calling of the multiplex PCR reads with MiXCR, one entry per CDR3 protein. The sample has about 27,000 distinct CDR3 sequences, around 42% seen once; the top ten hold around 14%. The specimen comprised PBMCs, sampled before or after stereotactic body radiation therapy (not recorded which). These receptor sequences come from a donor over 45 with non-small cell lung cancer.

This clonotype has a count of ten or more. The V call is TRBV18, the J call TRBJ2-5; D is ambiguous. With 6 bases removed from V and 5 bases from J, the gap between germline ends came to 13 bases. CDR3 length: 13 amino acids. CDR1 and CDR2 from the germline V gene are KGHSH and LQKENI. CDR3 region: CASSPQAEETQYF. The CDR3, as DNA: TGTGCCAGCTCTCCCCAGGCGGAGGAGACCCAGTACTTC.

The V and J genes are TRBV6-5 and TRBJ2-7, with a possible D match to TRBD2 (6 bases). V was trimmed by 2 bases and J by 2 bases, leaving 13 bases between them. Germline CDR1 is MNHEY and CDR2 is SVGAGI. CDR3 length: 15 residues. The CDR3 reads CASSYGGTPTYEQYF. The CDR3 DNA sequence: TGTGCCAGCAGTTACGGCGGGACGCCCACCTACGAGCAGTACTTC.

As to this clonotype: The CDR3 end shows no conserved phenylalanine or tryptophan, and so a read error is likely. The chain combines TRBV19 with TRBJ2-1; TRBD2 aligns across 14 bases. The length of the CDR3 is 18 residues. Germline CDR1 is LNHDA and CDR2 is SQIVND (reference sequence). The junction had 13 bases not matched to a gene; V was cut back by 3 bases and J by 9 bases. In DNA form, the CDR3 reads TGTGCCAGTAGTATGGGACTAGCGGGAGAAGGGAGGCGCTTTGAGCAGTTCGTC. This codes for CASSMGLAGEGRRFEQFV.

This clonotype showed up many times. The gene calls are TRBV19 and TRBJ2-5; no clear D gene. Germline-derived CDR1 and CDR2 are LNHDA and SQIVND (reference sequence). The CDR3 is 14 amino acids. Trimming removed 2 bases at V and 5 bases at J, with 12 bases between. The CDR3 region is CASSIWEGKETQYF. The CDR3 DNA sequence: TGTGCCAGTAGTATATGGGAAGGAAAGGAGACCCAGTACTTC.

This clonotype was recorded at least ten times. The V gene is TRBV6-2 or TRBV6-3, the J gene TRBJ2-1; 12 positions match TRBD2. The CDR3 sequence is 14 residues long. V lost 9 bases and J lost 9; bases outside the gene matches: 9. Germline V gene sequence: CDR1 MNHEY, CDR2 SVGEGT. CDR3 amino acids: CASSGTSGLSEQFF. CDR3 sequence (DNA): TGTGCCAGTTCGGGGACTAGCGGGCTCAGTGAGCAGTTCTTC.

This clonotype was picked up many times. The V call is TRBV10-3, the J call TRBJ2-3; D uncertain. V was trimmed by 2 bases and J by 6 bases, leaving 9 bases between them. The CDR3 covers 13 residues. Germline CDR1 reads ENHRY; CDR2 reads SYGVKD. The CDR3 region has the DNA TGTGCCATCAGTGAGAGGCCTCCGGATACGCAGTATTTT. This gives the protein CAISERPPDTQYF.

The rearrangement links TRBV6-2 or TRBV6-3 to TRBJ2-2; 8 positions match TRBD2. CDR1 MNHEY and CDR2 SVGEGT come from the germline V gene. The CDR3 is 18 amino acids. After removal of 2 bases from V and 5 bases from J, the junction contained 13 bases not matched to a gene. CDR3 amino acids: CASSYGFNSGGRTGELFF. DNA for the CDR3: TGTGCCAGCAGTTACGGCTTTAACAGCGGGGGACGGACCGGGGAGCTGTTTTTT.

This clonotype was found many times. The rearrangement links TRBV20-1 to TRBJ2-5, with 11 bases that match TRBD2. The CDR3 length is 16 residues. Germline V gene lookup returns CDR1 DFQATT and CDR2 SNEGSKA (reference sequence). J lost 5 bases, V lost 0 bases, and 8 bases had no gene match. The CDR3 reads CSARDFSGGARETQYF. In DNA, the CDR3 is TGCAGTGCTAGAGATTTTAGCGGGGGGGCCAGGGAGACCCAGTACTTC.

The rearrangement links TRBV28 to TRBJ2-2; a weak D match, TRBD2 (5 bases). The germline V gene has CDR1 MDHEN and CDR2 SYDVKM. V was pared by 5 bases and J by 0 bases, with 16 bases between. The CDR3 is made up of 17 amino acids. CDR3 in amino acids: CASSPTLAHANTGELFF. DNA for the CDR3: TGTGCCAGCAGTCCTACTCTAGCTCATGCGAACACCGGGGAGCTGTTTTTT.

This clonotype was counted ten times or more. This rearrangement joins TRBV5-5 to TRBJ1-5; weak D call: TRBD1 (6 bases). Germline CDR1 SGHKS, CDR2 YYEKEE (reference sequence). There are 15 residues in the CDR3. V dropped 3 bases and J dropped 3 bases, with 13 bases sitting between them. CDR3 protein: CASSSTGTPNQPQHF. The CDR3 DNA follows: TGTGCCAGCAGCTCGACCGGGACACCCAATCAGCCCCAGCATTTT. Using reference TRBV5-5 and TRBJ1-5 for the parts outside the CDR3, the full variable domain is DAGVTQSPTHLIKTRGQQVTLRCSPISGHKSVSWYQQVLGQGPQFIFQYYEKEERGRGNFPDRFSARQFPNYSSELNVNALLLGDSALYLCASSSTGTPNQPQHFGDGTRLSIL.

This clonotype has ten or more counts. The chain carries TRBV4-1 and TRBJ2-7; 7 nucleotides match TRBD2. This CDR3 contains 14 residues. Germline V CDR1 and CDR2: MGHRA, YSYEKL. V trimming: 0 bases; J trimming: 5 bases; junction bases outside the gene matches: 4. CDR3 nucleotides: TGCGCCAGCAGCCAAGATTGGACTAGAAACGAGCAGTACTTC. Encoded protein: CASSQDWTRNEQYF.

There are a few counts of this clonotype. This chain connects TRBV5-4 to TRBJ2-5, with D possibly matching TRBD2 (5 bases). V gave up 2 bases and J gave up 3 bases, with 5 bases separating them. The CDR3 consists of 12 residues. CDR1 SGHNT and CDR2 YYREEE come from the germline V gene (reference sequence). CDR3 loop: CASSFSEETQYF. The CDR3 bases are TGTGCCAGCAGCTTTAGCGAAGAGACCCAGTACTTC. The full variable domain, completed using reference TRBV5-4 and TRBJ2-5, is ETGVTQSPTHLIKTRGQQVTLRCSSQSGHNTVSWYQQALGQGPQFIFQYYREEENGRGNFPPRFSGLQFPNYSSELNVNALELDDSALYLCASSFSEETQYFGPGTRLLVL.

This clonotype was found many times. A read error is possible here, since a much larger clone lies one base away. V and J are TRBV24-1 and TRBJ1-1; no firm D call. Deletions cut 4 bases from V and 4 bases from J, with 9 bases between. The CDR3 length is 13 residues. Germline V gene sequence: CDR1 KGHDR, CDR2 SFDVKD. CDR3 in amino acids: CATSEGIRTEAFF. DNA for the CDR3: TGTGCCACCAGTGAAGGGATTCGCACTGAAGCTTTCTTT.

Ten or more counts support this clonotype. The rearrangement joins TRBV24-1 to TRBJ1-1, with TRBD1 matching 8 bases. V lost 3 bases to trimming and J lost 7 bases; unmatched junction nucleotides: 3. The CDR3 has 13 residues. Germline V lookup: CDR1 KGHDR, CDR2 SFDVKD. CDR3 sequence reads: CATSDQGTGEAFF. The DNA for the CDR3 is TGTGCCACCAGTGATCAAGGGACAGGTGAAGCTTTCTTT.

V and J are TRBV4-2 and TRBJ2-5, with D unresolved. The V gene's germline CDR1 is LGHNA and CDR2 YNFKEQ. The CDR3 consists of 17 residues. With 0 bases removed from V and 4 bases from J, the gap between germline ends came to 18 bases. Here the CDR3 reads CASSQDGPAVVTETQYF. CDR3 bases: TGTGCCAGCAGCCAAGATGGGCCGGCGGTAGTGACAGAGACCCAGTACTTC.